This TCR beta chain stems from a study of blood T cells in healthy people across ages. Each sample provided at least 6 micrograms of extracted total RNA. Germline CDR1 is MNHEY and CDR2 is SVGEGT. With 7 bases removed from V and 4 bases from J, the gap between germline ends came to 16 bases. CDR3 length equals 14 residues. A second PCR, run for roughly 6 to 11 cycles, used a sample-barcoded 5' primer plus a J-beta primer mix. Researchers report that a template-switch adaptor with 12 random nucleotides tagged each cDNA molecule. Each sample provided no less than 2.5 million CDR3-containing paired-end reads. TCRdb re-called the 5' RACE reads with MiXCR, one entry per CDR3 protein. This table has roughly 1.6 million distinct CDR3 sequences, roughly 32% appearing once.

The rearrangement joins TRBV6-2 or TRBV6-3 to TRBJ1-2; D might be TRBD1 (5 bases). This TCR came from a young woman in good health. Sequenced: blood. This CDR3 is CASTDLRGAYGYTF. DNA for the CDR3: TGTGCCAGCACCGACTTGAGGGGAGCCTATGGCTACACCTTC.